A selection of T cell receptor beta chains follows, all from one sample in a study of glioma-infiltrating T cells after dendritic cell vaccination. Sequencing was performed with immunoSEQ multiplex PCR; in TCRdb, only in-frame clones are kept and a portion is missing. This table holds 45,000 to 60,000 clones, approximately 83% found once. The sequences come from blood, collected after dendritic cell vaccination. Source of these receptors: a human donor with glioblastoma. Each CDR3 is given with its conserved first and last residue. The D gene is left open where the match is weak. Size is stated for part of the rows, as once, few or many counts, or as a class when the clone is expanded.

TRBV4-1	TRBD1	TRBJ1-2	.	TGCGCCAGCAGCCACCTACAGGGGGCTGGCGGCTACACCTTC	CASSHLQGAGGYTF
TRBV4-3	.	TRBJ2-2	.	TGCGCCAGCAGCCCTCGGAGGGGCGCCGGGGAGCTGTTTTTT	CASSPRRGAGELFF
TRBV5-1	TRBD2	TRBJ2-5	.	TGCGCCAGCAGCTTGGACGCGGGGGGCGGGGAGACCCAGTACTTC	CASSLDAGGGETQYF
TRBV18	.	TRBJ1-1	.	TGTGCCAGCTCACAAACGACTCGCGCTGAAGCTTTCTTT	CASSQTTRAEAFF
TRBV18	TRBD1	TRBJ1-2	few	TGTGCCAGCTCAAAGGCGACAGGGACCTATGGCTACACCTTC	CASSKATGTYGYTF
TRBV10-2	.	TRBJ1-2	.	TGCGCCAGCAGTATACAGGGCGGCTATGGCTACACCTTC	CASSIQGGYGYTF
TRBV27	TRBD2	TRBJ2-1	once	TGTGCCAGCAGTTTATTGCGGGGGGGGGCAGGGTCTGAGCAGTTCTTC	CASSLLRGGAGSEQFF
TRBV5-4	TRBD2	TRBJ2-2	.	TGTGCCAGCAGCCGGGGGAGGGATGACACCGGGGAGCTGTTTTTT	CASSRGRDDTGELFF
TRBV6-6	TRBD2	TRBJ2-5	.	TGTGCCAGCAGTTACTCGGGACTAGCGGGAGAGACCCAGTACTTC	CASSYSGLAGETQYF
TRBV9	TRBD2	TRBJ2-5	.	TGTGCCAGCAGCGGACCACTAGCGGGGGTGGGGGAGACCCAGTACTTC	CASSGPLAGVGETQYF
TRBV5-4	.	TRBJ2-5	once	TGTGCCAGCAGCTTGCGTGAGACCCAGTACTTC	CASSLRETQYF
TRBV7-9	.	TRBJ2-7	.	TGTGCCAGCAGCCTCTCCTACGAGCAGTACTTC	CASSLSYEQYF
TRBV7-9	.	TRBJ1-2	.	TGTGCCAGCAGCCCGAGGAACAGGGACTACTACTATGGCTACACCTTC	CASSPRNRDYYYGYTF
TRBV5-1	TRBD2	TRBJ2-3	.	TGCGCCAGCAGCTTGGCGCTAGCGGGCGAGGGAGATACGCAGTATTTT	CASSLALAGEGDTQYF
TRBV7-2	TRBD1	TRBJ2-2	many	TGTGCCAGCAGCTACGACAGGGGGCAAATAAACACCGGGGAGCTGTTTTTT	CASSYDRGQINTGELFF
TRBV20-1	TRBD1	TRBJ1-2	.	TGCAGTGTTCGGACAGGGCTGGGCTACACCTTC	CSVRTGLGYTF
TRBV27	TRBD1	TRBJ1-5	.	TGTGCCAGCAGTTTATCAAGGGGGCGGGATCAGCCCCAGCATTTT	CASSLSRGRDQPQHF
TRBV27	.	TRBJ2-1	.	TGTGCCAGCAGCCGGGGAGGGGGAGGGTGGACCTACAATGAGCAGTTCTTC	CASSRGGGGWTYNEQFF
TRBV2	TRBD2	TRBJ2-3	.	TGTGCCAGCAGAATCAGGACTAGCGGGGGCCGCACAGATACGCAGTATTTT	CASRIRTSGGRTDTQYF
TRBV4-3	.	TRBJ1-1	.	TGCGCCAGCAGCCAAGATACAACAGCGAACACTGAAGCTTTCTTT	CASSQDTTANTEAFF
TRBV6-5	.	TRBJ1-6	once	TGTGCCAGCACCAGGACACCTTATAATTCACCCCTCCACTTT	CASTRTPYNSPLHF
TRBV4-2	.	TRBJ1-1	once	TGTGCCAGCAGCCAAGAAACGGCGGAGAACACTGAAGCTTTCTTT	CASSQETAENTEAFF
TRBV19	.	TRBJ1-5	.	TGTGCCAGTAGTCCAGAAAGACTCCGGGATCCTTCACAGCCCCAGCATTTT	CASSPERLRDPSQPQHF
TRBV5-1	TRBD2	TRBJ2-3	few	TGCGCCAGCAGGTCCGGGACTAGCGGGGGGTGGGGCACAGATACGCAGTATTTT	CASRSGTSGGWGTDTQYF
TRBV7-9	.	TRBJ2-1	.	TGTGCCAGCAGCTTCTTAGGGGTGGTTGAGCAGTTCTTC	CASSFLGVVEQFF
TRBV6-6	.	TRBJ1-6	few	TGTGCCAGCAGTACTGGACTCAGCTCCTATAATTCACCCCTCCACTTT	CASSTGLSSYNSPLHF
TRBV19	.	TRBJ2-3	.	TGTGCCAGTAGTATCCCAGGACAGACCGGCACAGATACGCAGTATTTT	CASSIPGQTGTDTQYF
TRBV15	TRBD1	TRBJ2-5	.	TGTGCCACCAGCAGAGATCGGGACAGGGGCCAGACCCAGTACTTC	CATSRDRDRGQTQYF
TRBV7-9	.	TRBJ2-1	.	TGTGCCAGCGGGACACCGAGCTCCTACAATGAGCAGTTCTTC	CASGTPSSYNEQFF
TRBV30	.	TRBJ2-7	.	TGTGCCTGGAGCAAGGGGTTATACGAGCAGTACTTC	CAWSKGLYEQYF
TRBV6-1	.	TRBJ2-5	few	TGTGCCAGCAGTGTGGCAGGGGTAGAGACCCAGTACTTC	CASSVAGVETQYF
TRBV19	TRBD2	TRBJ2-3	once	TGTGCCAGTAGTATCAGACTTGTCAGCGGGGGGGATAGTACAGATACGCAGTATTTT	CASSIRLVSGGDSTDTQYF
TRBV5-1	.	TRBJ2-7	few	TGCGCCAGCAGCTTGGGACGGGGGATAGCCTACGAGCAGTACTTC	CASSLGRGIAYEQYF
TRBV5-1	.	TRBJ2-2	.	TGCGCCAGCAGCTTGAGCGGGCAGAACACCGGGGAGCTGTTTTTT	CASSLSGQNTGELFF
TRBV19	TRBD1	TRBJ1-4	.	TGTGCCAGTAGTGCAGGACAGGCCGTGGGTGAAAAACTGTTTTTT	CASSAGQAVGEKLFF
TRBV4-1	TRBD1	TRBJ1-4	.	TGCGCCAGCAGAAGAACAGGGGGTAAGGAAAAACTGTTTTTT	CASRRTGGKEKLFF
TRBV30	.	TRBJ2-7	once	TGTGCCTGGAGTGTACGAGGAGGGGCCGAGCAGTACTTC	CAWSVRGGAEQYF
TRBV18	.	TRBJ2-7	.	TGTGCCAGCTCACCAACGACTGACTCCTACGAGCAGTACTTC	CASSPTTDSYEQYF
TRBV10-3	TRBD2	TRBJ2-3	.	TGTGCCAATAGCGGGGGGGCCTCAGATACGCAGTATTTT	CANSGGASDTQYF
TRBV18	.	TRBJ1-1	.	TGTGCCAGCTCACCGCAGAAGGGGGACACTGAAGCTTTCTTT	CASSPQKGDTEAFF
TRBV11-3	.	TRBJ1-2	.	TGTGCCAGCAGCCTAGTCCGTGCAGAAGGCTACACCTTC	CASSLVRAEGYTF
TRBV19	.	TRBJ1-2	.	TGTGCCAGTAGTATAACGGGTGTTGGCTACACCTTC	CASSITGVGYTF
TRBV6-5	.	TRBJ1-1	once	TGTGCCAGCAGTTACTCGATTACAGCAGAAGCTTTCTTT	CASSYSITAEAFF
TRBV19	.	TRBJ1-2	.	TGTGCCAGTAGGACCCCGGGACATAACGACTATGGCTACACCTTC	CASRTPGHNDYGYTF
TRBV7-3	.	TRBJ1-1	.	TGTGCCAGCAGCCCACAGGGAGAGGACACTGAAGCTTTCTTT	CASSPQGEDTEAFF
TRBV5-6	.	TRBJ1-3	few	TGTGCCAGCAGCCTGCAGGGTGTCGAGACTGGAAACACCATATATTTT	CASSLQGVETGNTIYF
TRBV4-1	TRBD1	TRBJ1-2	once	TGCGCCTCACGGGGGGGGGACAGGGGCTATGGCTACACCTTC	CASRGGDRGYGYTF
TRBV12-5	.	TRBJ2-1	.	TGTGCTAGTGGTCACGACAGGAAAGAATACAATGAGCAGTTCTTC	CASGHDRKEYNEQFF
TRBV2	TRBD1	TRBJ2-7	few	TGTGCCAGCAGAGGGGACAGAGGCGAGCAGTACTTC	CASRGDRGEQYF
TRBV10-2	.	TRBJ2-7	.	TGCGCCAGCAGTTCGGGGGACTCCTACGAGCAGTACTTC	CASSSGDSYEQYF
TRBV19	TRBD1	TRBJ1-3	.	TGTGCCAGTAGTGTGGGACAGCTCCACTCTGGAAACACCATATATTTT	CASSVGQLHSGNTIYF
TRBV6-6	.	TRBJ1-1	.	TGTGCCAGCAGAGAGACAGTAAACACTGAAGCTTTCTTT	CASRETVNTEAFF
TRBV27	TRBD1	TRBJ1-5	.	TGTGCCACCAAGACAGGGGGCAAGCCCCAGCATTTT	CATKTGGKPQHF
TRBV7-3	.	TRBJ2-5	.	TGTGCCAGCAGCTTAGTGTCGGAAGAGACCCAGTACTTC	CASSLVSEETQYF
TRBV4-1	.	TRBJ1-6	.	TGCGCCAGCAGCCAGGCGGCGGTTAGCACCCTCCACTTT	CASSQAAVSTLHF
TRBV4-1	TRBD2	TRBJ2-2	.	TGCGCCAGCAGCCAAGGGATCGGGAGGAGGACCGGGGAGCTGTTTTTT	CASSQGIGRRTGELFF